These 9 T cell receptor beta chains were all obtained from the same sample, sequenced in a study of blood T cell repertoires in COVID-19. Generated by immunoSEQ multiplex PCR, the TCRdb table keeps only in-frame clones and is missing some. Here the sample spans about 81,000 clones, 84% being singletons. The source material was peripheral blood. These receptors all stem from a human donor in a cohort sampled during active COVID-19.

The rearrangement links TRBV10-1 to TRBJ1-2; the match to TRBD1 covers 12 bases. Germline V gene lookup returns CDR1 WNHNN and CDR2 SYGVQD (reference sequence). Germline trimming cut 6 bases from V and 4 bases from J; bases unmatched to any gene: 15. The CDR3 spans 18 residues. CDR3 bases: TGCGCCAGCAGGGAACTACCGGGACAGGGGGCGGCCTGCTATGGCTACACCTTC. Translated, it gives CASRELPGQGAACYGYTF.

The chain couples TRBV15 to TRBJ1-1; D is unclear. CDR1 and CDR2 from the germline V gene are LNHNV and YYDKDF (reference sequence). V lost 9 bases to trimming and J lost 0 bases, with 17 bases between them. The CDR3 consists of 15 residues. The CDR3 DNA follows: TGTGCCACGAAAAAAACCGTACAGATGAACACTGAAGCTTTCTTT. It is translated as CATKKTVQMNTEAFF. Variable domain in full (rest from reference TRBV15 and TRBJ1-1): DAMVIQNPRYQVTQFGKPVTLSCSQTLNHNVMYWYQQKSSQAPKLLFHYYDKDFNNEADTPDNFQSRRPNTSFCFLDIRSPGLGDTAMYLCATKKTVQMNTEAFFGQGTRLTVV.

DNA of the CDR3: TGTGCCAGCAGCCAAGGCGGAAGAGGTAATTCACCCCTCCACTTT. Its translation is CASSQGGRGNSPLHF. The chain links TRBV3-1 (or the pseudogene TRBV3-2) to TRBJ1-6, with no clear D. The CDR3 covers 15 residues. The ends were cut back, 1 base at V and 6 bases at J, with 10 bases in the middle. Germline V gene sequence: CDR1 LGHDT, CDR2 YNNKEL (reference sequence).

The chain employs TRBV7-2 and TRBJ1-3; D remains unclear. The CDR3 sequence is 14 residues long. The ends were cut back, 6 bases at V and 4 bases at J, with 13 bases in the middle. Germline values: CDR1 SGHTA, CDR2 FQGNSA. CDR3 sequence (DNA): TGTGCCAGCAGTCCCGGGTACGCCGGAAACACCATATATTTT. It codes for CASSPGYAGNTIYF.

J is TRBJ2-3 and V is TRBV6-5; possibly TRBD2 for D (6 bases). Trimming took 7 bases from V and 5 from J, leaving 13 bases between them. The CDR3 runs 13 residues. CDR1 and CDR2 (germline): MNHEY, SVGAGI. The chain's CDR3 is CASMVRLVDTQYF. CDR3 coding DNA: TGTGCCAGCATGGTCCGACTAGTAGATACGCAGTATTTT.

The rearrangement joins TRBV20-1 to TRBJ2-7; no clear D gene. Looked up from germline, CDR1 is DFQATT and CDR2 is SNEGSKA (reference sequence). The CDR3 runs 10 residues. The V and J ends lost 4 bases and 7 bases respectively, with 8 bases between them. The CDR3 DNA sequence: TGCAGTGCTACCACTGGTGAGCAGTACTTC. Its protein is CSATTGEQYF.

The sample holds one count of this clone. The chain has TRBV10-1 and TRBJ2-3; 12 bases are shared with TRBD1. With 6 bases clipped from V and 6 bases from J, the junction kept 4 bases outside the gene matches. The CDR3 extends over 14 amino acids. The V gene's germline CDR1 is WNHNN and CDR2 SYGVQD (reference sequence). Here the CDR3 DNA reads TGCGCCAGCAGACCGGGACAGGGGGCGGATACGCAGTATTTT. Its protein product is CASRPGQGADTQYF.

As concerns this clone: The junction differs from germline at one of its ends, possibly a read error. This chain connects TRBV15 to TRBJ2-1; 9 bases fit TRBD2. Germline V CDR1 and CDR2: LNHNV, YYDKDF (reference sequence). CDR3 length: 12 amino acids. CDR3 region: CATSRDQASGVF. DNA of the CDR3: TGTGCCACCAGCAGAGATCAGGCTAGCGGGGTCTTC.

The V and J genes are TRBV27 and TRBJ2-7, with D possibly matching TRBD1 (5 bases). The V end was cut by 2 bases, the J end by 0 bases, with 5 bases between. The CDR3 consists of 13 residues. Germline V lookup: CDR1 MNHEY, CDR2 SMNVEV (reference sequence). Here the CDR3 DNA reads TGTGCCAGCAGTTTAGGGGCCTCCTACGAGCAGTACTTC. Its protein product is CASSLGASYEQYF.